This is a list of T cell receptor beta chains from one sample in a study of blood T cells in healthy people across ages. TCRdb recomputed calls from the 5' RACE reads with MiXCR, one row per CDR3 protein. The sample lists roughly 1,500,000 distinct CDR3 sequences; roughly 40% were seen once. Input material: blood. These receptors were obtained from a woman younger than 35 in good health. CDR3s include the opening cysteine and the closing phenylalanine or tryptophan. The order of the fields is J gene, V gene, clone size, D gene, CDR3 DNA, CDR3 protein. A D gene is named only where the DNA matches it firmly. Some rows have no size entry. The others give once, few or many, or a class for an expanded clone.

j_call: TRBJ2-3; v_call: TRBV11-2; clone_size: NA; d_call: TRBD2; cdr3_nt: TGTGCCAGCAGCCCCGAAGGTAGCGGGAGAACAGATACGCAGTATTTT; cdr3_aa: CASSPEGSGRTDTQYF
j_call: TRBJ2-1; v_call: TRBV29-1; clone_size: NA; d_call: NA; cdr3_nt: TGCAGCGTTGAGCAGGAGGGGGCCTACAATGAGCAGTTCTTC; cdr3_aa: CSVEQEGAYNEQFF
j_call: TRBJ1-4; v_call: TRBV4-2; clone_size: NA; d_call: TRBD1; cdr3_nt: TGTGCCAGCAGCCCAGCCGGGACAGACTATGAAAAACTGTTTTTT; cdr3_aa: CASSPAGTDYEKLFF
j_call: TRBJ2-1; v_call: TRBV6-2/TRBV6-3; clone_size: NA; d_call: NA; cdr3_nt: TGTGCCAGCAGCAGGGGCCTTAAGAATGAGCAGTTCTTC; cdr3_aa: CASSRGLKNEQFF
j_call: TRBJ2-7; v_call: TRBV2; clone_size: NA; d_call: TRBD1; cdr3_nt: TGTGCCAGCAGGACAGGGGGCGTAATCGAGCAGTACTTC; cdr3_aa: CASRTGGVIEQYF
j_call: TRBJ2-7; v_call: TRBV11-2; clone_size: few; d_call: NA; cdr3_nt: TGTGCCAGCAGCCCCAACCCCGGACAGTTCTACGAGCAGTACTTC; cdr3_aa: CASSPNPGQFYEQYF
j_call: TRBJ2-3; v_call: TRBV30; clone_size: NA; d_call: NA; cdr3_nt: TGTGCCTGGAGTGTGGCGGGGGCCAGCACAGATACGCAGTATTTT; cdr3_aa: CAWSVAGASTDTQYF
j_call: TRBJ2-3; v_call: TRBV7-8; clone_size: NA; d_call: TRBD2; cdr3_nt: TGTGCCAGCAGCCCCGGGACTAGTTGGCCAGCGGGTACGCAGTATTTT; cdr3_aa: CASSPGTSWPAGTQYF
j_call: TRBJ1-5; v_call: TRBV25-1; clone_size: NA; d_call: NA; cdr3_nt: TGTGCCAGCGGCTGGGATCAGCCCCAGCATTTT; cdr3_aa: CASGWDQPQHF
j_call: TRBJ1-2; v_call: TRBV29-1; clone_size: few; d_call: NA; cdr3_nt: TGCAGCGTTGAAAGTAAAACTAACTATGGCTACACCTTC; cdr3_aa: CSVESKTNYGYTF
j_call: TRBJ2-7; v_call: TRBV10-3; clone_size: NA; d_call: TRBD1; cdr3_nt: TGTGCCATCAGTGGGGCACAGGGGGCCACCTACGAGCAGTACTTC; cdr3_aa: CAISGAQGATYEQYF
j_call: TRBJ2-5; v_call: TRBV6-6; clone_size: NA; d_call: NA; cdr3_nt: TGTGCCAGCAGTCGAACAGAAATAGAGACCCAGTACTTC; cdr3_aa: CASSRTEIETQYF
j_call: TRBJ2-3; v_call: TRBV2; clone_size: NA; d_call: NA; cdr3_nt: TGTGCCAGCAGTGAATTACTTCGCACAGATACGCAGTATTTT; cdr3_aa: CASSELLRTDTQYF
j_call: TRBJ1-2; v_call: TRBV5-6; clone_size: NA; d_call: NA; cdr3_nt: TGTGCCAGCAGCTCACCCCTTGGGGACCCAATCAGTGGCTACACCTTC; cdr3_aa: CASSSPLGDPISGYTF
j_call: TRBJ1-2; v_call: TRBV7-9; clone_size: few; d_call: TRBD1; cdr3_nt: TGTGCCAGCAGCCTCACCGGGACAGGGCTCTATGGCTACACCTTC; cdr3_aa: CASSLTGTGLYGYTF
j_call: TRBJ2-7; v_call: TRBV12-3/TRBV12-4; clone_size: few; d_call: TRBD2; cdr3_nt: TGTGCCAGCAGATCAGGGCGGGGGGGCTACAATGAGCAGTACTTC; cdr3_aa: CASRSGRGGYNEQYF
j_call: TRBJ2-2; v_call: TRBV7-2; clone_size: NA; d_call: NA; cdr3_nt: TGTGCCAGCAGCGTGGGAAACGGGAGAACCGGGGAGCTGTTTTTT; cdr3_aa: CASSVGNGRTGELFF
j_call: TRBJ1-1; v_call: TRBV5-6; clone_size: few; d_call: NA; cdr3_nt: TGTGCCAGCAGCTTGATCCTGCAGGAAGAAGCTTTCTTT; cdr3_aa: CASSLILQEEAFF
j_call: TRBJ1-1; v_call: TRBV12-3/TRBV12-4; clone_size: NA; d_call: NA; cdr3_nt: TGTGCCGGCCCTCGGGGGGACACGAACACTGAAGCTTTCTTT; cdr3_aa: CAGPRGDTNTEAFF
j_call: TRBJ1-4; v_call: TRBV6-5; clone_size: few; d_call: NA; cdr3_nt: TGTGCCAGCGCCTACGGACCGACGAATGAAAAACTGTTTTTT; cdr3_aa: CASAYGPTNEKLFF
j_call: TRBJ2-1; v_call: TRBV29-1; clone_size: NA; d_call: TRBD1; cdr3_nt: TGCAGCGTTTGGGGACAGGGATACAATGAGCAGTTCTTC; cdr3_aa: CSVWGQGYNEQFF
j_call: TRBJ2-7; v_call: TRBV11-2; clone_size: once; d_call: NA; cdr3_nt: TGTGCCAGCAGCTTAGTCGTTCACCGGGGCTACGAGCAGTACTTC; cdr3_aa: CASSLVVHRGYEQYF
j_call: TRBJ2-7; v_call: TRBV4-1; clone_size: NA; d_call: NA; cdr3_nt: TGCGCCAGCAGCCAAGTTCGGGAGCCTGAGGATGAGCAGTACTTC; cdr3_aa: CASSQVREPEDEQYF
j_call: TRBJ1-1; v_call: TRBV29-1; clone_size: few; d_call: NA; cdr3_nt: TGCAGCGTTGTGTTACAGGGTAATAAAGCTGAAGCTTTCTTT; cdr3_aa: CSVVLQGNKAEAFF
j_call: TRBJ1-5; v_call: TRBV7-2; clone_size: NA; d_call: NA; cdr3_nt: TGTGCCAGCAGCGGGGTCAATCAGCCCCAGCATTTT; cdr3_aa: CASSGVNQPQHF
j_call: TRBJ2-3; v_call: TRBV27; clone_size: NA; d_call: NA; cdr3_nt: TGTGCCAGCAGTTTCCAGTCTCGACTCCGCACAGATACGCAGTATTTT; cdr3_aa: CASSFQSRLRTDTQYF
j_call: TRBJ2-7; v_call: TRBV20-1; clone_size: many; d_call: TRBD1; cdr3_nt: TGCAGTGCCCGAGAGGGGGACAGGGAATACGAGCAGTACTTC; cdr3_aa: CSAREGDREYEQYF
j_call: TRBJ2-1; v_call: TRBV6-2/TRBV6-3; clone_size: many; d_call: NA; cdr3_nt: TGTGCCAGCAGTTACGGGCAGGGAGGCAATGAGCAGTTCTTC; cdr3_aa: CASSYGQGGNEQFF
j_call: TRBJ1-2; v_call: TRBV12-3/TRBV12-4; clone_size: many; d_call: NA; cdr3_nt: TGTGCCAGCAGTACAAACTATGGCTACACCTTC; cdr3_aa: CASSTNYGYTF
j_call: TRBJ2-3; v_call: TRBV10-3; clone_size: NA; d_call: NA; cdr3_nt: TGTGCCATCAGCCTCGGACAGAGCACAGATACGCAGTATTTT; cdr3_aa: CAISLGQSTDTQYF
j_call: TRBJ2-3; v_call: TRBV6-5; clone_size: NA; d_call: NA; cdr3_nt: TGTGCCAGCAGCGAAAATTCAGGGGCGCAGTATTTT; cdr3_aa: CASSENSGAQYF
j_call: TRBJ2-1; v_call: TRBV24-1; clone_size: NA; d_call: NA; cdr3_nt: TGTGCCACCAGTGACGTTAATGAGCAGTTCTTC; cdr3_aa: CATSDVNEQFF
j_call: TRBJ2-1; v_call: TRBV24-1; clone_size: few; d_call: NA; cdr3_nt: TGTGCCACCGCCATGGCTACGGGACCGAGCTCCTACAATGAGCAGTTCTTC; cdr3_aa: CATAMATGPSSYNEQFF
j_call: TRBJ1-1; v_call: TRBV4-1; clone_size: few; d_call: TRBD1; cdr3_nt: TGCGCCAGCAGCCAAGATGACGACAGGGAGGAAGCTTTCTTT; cdr3_aa: CASSQDDDREEAFF
j_call: TRBJ2-7; v_call: TRBV29-1; clone_size: NA; d_call: NA; cdr3_nt: TGCAGCGTTCCGGGCCGAGAGACTCCCTACGAGCGGTACTTC; cdr3_aa: CSVPGRETPYERYF
j_call: TRBJ1-1; v_call: TRBV30; clone_size: NA; d_call: NA; cdr3_nt: TGTGCCTGGGGTAGGGGCACCATGAACACTGAAGCTTTCTTT; cdr3_aa: CAWGRGTMNTEAFF
j_call: TRBJ2-5; v_call: TRBV5-1; clone_size: NA; d_call: NA; cdr3_nt: TGCACCAGCAGCTTGGAACGGGAGACCCAGTACTTC; cdr3_aa: CTSSLERETQYF
j_call: TRBJ1-1; v_call: TRBV28; clone_size: NA; d_call: NA; cdr3_nt: TGTGCCAGCTGCGTGAACACTGAAGCTTTCTTT; cdr3_aa: CASCVNTEAFF
j_call: TRBJ2-5; v_call: TRBV20-1; clone_size: many; d_call: TRBD2; cdr3_nt: TGCAGTGCTAGACCTCGAACAGGGCTAGCGGGAGGAGAGACCCAGTACTTC; cdr3_aa: CSARPRTGLAGGETQYF
j_call: TRBJ2-1; v_call: TRBV27; clone_size: NA; d_call: NA; cdr3_nt: TGTACCAGCAGTTTGGGTACCGGGGGCGATGAGCAGTTCTTC; cdr3_aa: CTSSLGTGGDEQFF
j_call: TRBJ2-5; v_call: TRBV7-9; clone_size: NA; d_call: NA; cdr3_nt: TGTGCCAGCAGCTTAAATAGACAGTCCCAAGAGACCCAGTACTTC; cdr3_aa: CASSLNRQSQETQYF
j_call: TRBJ2-1; v_call: TRBV9; clone_size: few; d_call: TRBD2; cdr3_nt: TGTGCCAGCAGCGTAGCGGCGGGGGGGCCCTACAATGAGCAGTTCTTC; cdr3_aa: CASSVAAGGPYNEQFF
j_call: TRBJ1-5; v_call: TRBV7-4; clone_size: NA; d_call: NA; cdr3_nt: TGTGCCAGCAGTCTGGCAGGGGTGGATAATCAGCCCCAGCATTTT; cdr3_aa: CASSLAGVDNQPQHF
j_call: TRBJ2-7; v_call: TRBV7-8; clone_size: NA; d_call: TRBD1; cdr3_nt: TGTGCCAGCAGCCTGTCCTGGGACAGCTCCTACGAGCAGTACTTC; cdr3_aa: CASSLSWDSSYEQYF
j_call: TRBJ2-7; v_call: TRBV2; clone_size: few; d_call: TRBD1; cdr3_nt: TGTGCCAGCACCGACGGGACAGATTCCTACGAGCAGTACTTC; cdr3_aa: CASTDGTDSYEQYF
j_call: TRBJ2-5; v_call: TRBV18; clone_size: few; d_call: TRBD1; cdr3_nt: TGTGCCAGCTCGGTCGGACAGGGGGAGACCCAGTACTTC; cdr3_aa: CASSVGQGETQYF
j_call: TRBJ2-3; v_call: TRBV29-1; clone_size: NA; d_call: TRBD2; cdr3_nt: TGCAGCGTTTGGGGGGGTGGGGCTGCAGATACGCAGTATTTT; cdr3_aa: CSVWGGGAADTQYF
j_call: TRBJ1-1; v_call: TRBV10-3; clone_size: NA; d_call: TRBD1; cdr3_nt: TGTGCCATCAATACAGGACAGGGCCTGAACACTGAAGCTTTCTTT; cdr3_aa: CAINTGQGLNTEAFF
j_call: TRBJ2-3; v_call: TRBV7-2; clone_size: few; d_call: TRBD2; cdr3_nt: TGTGCCAGCAGCTTTCTAGCGGGCCTTAATACAGATACGCAGTATTTT; cdr3_aa: CASSFLAGLNTDTQYF
j_call: TRBJ2-3; v_call: TRBV20-1; clone_size: NA; d_call: TRBD2; cdr3_nt: TGCAGTGCCCACGGGCGGGGGGCCTATACGCAGTATTTT; cdr3_aa: CSAHGRGAYTQYF
j_call: TRBJ1-1; v_call: TRBV7-9; clone_size: few; d_call: NA; cdr3_nt: TGTGCCAGCAGGAAAGGAGGGACTGAAGCTTTCTTT; cdr3_aa: CASRKGGTEAFF
j_call: TRBJ1-2; v_call: TRBV6-6; clone_size: few; d_call: NA; cdr3_nt: TGTGCCAGCACCTCCCCCCAGTTGGGGATTAACTATGGCTACACCTTC; cdr3_aa: CASTSPQLGINYGYTF
j_call: TRBJ1-6; v_call: TRBV12-3/TRBV12-4; clone_size: NA; d_call: TRBD1; cdr3_nt: TGTGCCAGCAGCCACCAGGGGGGCTCCTATAATTCACCCCTCCACTTT; cdr3_aa: CASSHQGGSYNSPLHF
j_call: TRBJ2-3; v_call: TRBV4-1; clone_size: NA; d_call: TRBD2; cdr3_nt: TGCGCCAGCAGCCACCACTTACTAGCGGGGAACACAGATACGCAGTATTTT; cdr3_aa: CASSHHLLAGNTDTQYF
j_call: TRBJ2-2; v_call: TRBV2; clone_size: NA; d_call: NA; cdr3_nt: TGTGCCAGCAGTGAAGCGGGACCTGTCGTGAGGCTGTTTTTT; cdr3_aa: CASSEAGPVVRLFF
j_call: TRBJ1-5; v_call: TRBV18; clone_size: NA; d_call: NA; cdr3_nt: TGTGCCAGCTCACCTGGCAGGGACGGTCAGCCCCAGCATTTT; cdr3_aa: CASSPGRDGQPQHF
j_call: TRBJ2-5; v_call: TRBV3-1; clone_size: NA; d_call: TRBD2; cdr3_nt: TGTGCCAGCGGATGGGAGGGCGTGGTCGAGACCCAGTACTTC; cdr3_aa: CASGWEGVVETQYF